The 11 T cell receptor beta chains below were found in one sample sequenced in a study of cytomegalovirus exposure and HLA in healthy donors. Researchers ran the PCR with 60 Vbeta and 13 Jbeta primers. The data were produced by immunoSEQ multiplex PCR, yet TCRdb's version contains in-frame clones alone and is incomplete. This table holds approximately 130,000 clones. The sequenced sample consisted of PBMCs. The receptors shown here come from a woman aged 55-69 years in good health and CMV-seronegative.

The chain combines TRBV6-1 with TRBJ1-5; a possible D gene is TRBD1 (6 bases). The V gene lost 7 bases and the J gene lost 6 bases, with 19 bases spanning the gap. Germline V gene lookup returns CDR1 MNHNS and CDR2 SASEGT. CDR3 length equals 15 residues. The CDR3: CASNPVGGESQPQHF. The CDR3 DNA is TGTGCCAGCAACCCCGTAGGGGGGGAAAGTCAGCCCCAGCATTTT.

The J gene is TRBJ2-2, the V gene TRBV27; TRBD2 aligns across 7 bases. This CDR3 region has 14 residues. Germline trimming cut 2 bases from V and 6 bases from J; bases unmatched to any gene: 3. Germline V CDR1 and CDR2: MNHEY, SMNVEV (reference sequence). CDR3 in amino acids: CASSLAREAGELFF. For the CDR3, the DNA is TGTGCCAGCAGTTTAGCACGGGAGGCCGGGGAGCTGTTTTTT.

This sequence joins TRBV5-8 and TRBJ2-7; D unresolved. Germline CDR1 and CDR2: SGHTS and YDEGEE. The CDR3 is 14 residues long. Trimming removed 6 bases at V and 0 bases at J, with 13 bases between. The CDR3 protein is CASNMAVSSYEQYF. DNA for the CDR3: TGTGCCAGCAATATGGCGGTGAGCTCCTACGAGCAGTACTTC.

This chain joins TRBV5-1 and TRBJ1-1; D uncertain. The germline gives CDR1 SGHRS, CDR2 YFSETQ. Trimming left V 2 bases short and J 3 bases short, with 11 bases between. The CDR3 length is 14 residues. The CDR3 bases are TGCGCCAGCAGCTTCGTTGGGAGGGACACTGAAGCTTTCTTT. It codes for CASSFVGRDTEAFF.

For this clone: The junction shows a germline mismatch at one end, possibly a read error. The CDR3 coding sequence is TGTGCCAGCAGCCAGCGAAGGGGTACTATTGAAAAACTGTTTTTT. Protein: CASSQRRGTIEKLFF. The gene calls are TRBV28 and TRBJ1-4, with D maybe TRBD1 (5 bases). This CDR3 is built from 15 residues. The germline V gene encodes CDR1 MDHEN and CDR2 SYDVKM. The full variable domain, rest sourced from reference TRBV28 and TRBJ1-4, is DVKVTQSSRYLVKRTGEKVFLECVQDMDHENMFWYRQDPGLGLRLIYFSYDVKMKEKGDIPEGYSVSREKKERFSLILESASTNQTSMYLCASSQRRGTIEKLFFGSGTQLSVL.

The chain uses TRBV10-3 and TRBJ2-3, with 7 bases lining up with TRBD1. The germline V gene has CDR1 ENHRY and CDR2 SYGVKD. The ends lost 7 bases at V and 1 base at J; junction bases unmatched: 5. The CDR3 contains 14 residues. The CDR3: CAITNGQGTDTQYF. The CDR3 region has the DNA TGTGCCATCACCAATGGACAGGGCACAGATACGCAGTATTTT.

To note about this clone: An end of the junction differs from the germline gene, which may be a read error. The rearrangement links TRBV2 to TRBJ1-1; D gene unclear. The CDR3 covers 12 residues. Germline V lookup: CDR1 SNHLY, CDR2 FYNNEI. Written as DNA, the CDR3 is TGTGCCAGCAGCGAAGTCCCCGGAGGAGCTTTCTTT. Translated: CASSEVPGGAFF.

This chain links TRBV19 with TRBJ1-1, with D unclear. V lost 5 bases and J 2 bases, leaving 6 bases between the germline ends. Germline values: CDR1 LNHDA, CDR2 SQIVND (reference sequence). The CDR3 has 12 amino acids. CDR3 nucleotides: TGTGCCAGTAGTTCCACTAACACTGAAGCTTTCTTT. Its translation: CASSSTNTEAFF.

CDR3 loop: CASSYSGLSTDTQYF. The CDR3 DNA reads TGTGCCAGCAGTTACTCTGGACTGAGCACAGATACGCAGTATTTT. The chain carries TRBV6-5 and TRBJ2-3; the D gene is possibly TRBD2 (5 bases). Per germline, CDR1 MNHEY and CDR2 SVGAGI. Trimming removed 0 bases at V and 0 bases at J, with 7 bases between. This CDR3 contains 15 residues.

The chain is built from TRBV6-5 and TRBJ1-1; a possible D gene is TRBD1 (6 bases). The germline V gene encodes CDR1 MNHEY and CDR2 SVGAGI. CDR3 length: 14 amino acids. V lost 5 bases and J lost 2, with 12 bases in between. CDR3 region: CASSRLQGNTEAFF. As DNA, the CDR3 is TGTGCCAGCAGTAGACTACAGGGTAACACTGAAGCTTTCTTT.

The chain has TRBV19 and TRBJ1-2; D might be TRBD1 (6 bases). V shed 7 bases and J shed 4 bases, with 13 bases lying between them. This CDR3 spans 13 amino acids. CDR1 and CDR2 from the germline V gene are LNHDA and SQIVND (reference sequence). CDR3 DNA: TGTGCCAGTAAGTCAGGGGCGGCCTATGGCTACACCTTC. Its translation is CASKSGAAYGYTF.